This T cell receptor (beta chain) was captured in a study of blood T cell repertoires in COVID-19. Study overall: The cDNA or gDNA used as material had been derived from T cells, B-cell-depleted T cells, or PBMCs.

This table comes from immunoSEQ multiplex PCR, and its TCRdb copy is limited to in-frame clones, with some not included. The sample holds around 230,000 clones, around 87% seen once. The TCR comes from a woman in her forties with acute COVID-19. Material: PBMCs or T cells enriched from blood (not recorded which).

As DNA, the CDR3 is TGTGCCAGCAGTTACGTGGCTAGCGGGGGACGCGAGCAGTACTTC. It is translated as CASSYVASGGREQYF. V gene TRBV6-6 combines with J gene TRBJ2-7, with 10 bases lining up with TRBD2. This CDR3 is built from 15 residues. V gave up 2 bases and J gave up 6 bases; unmatched junction bases: 7. CDR1 is MNHNY, CDR2 SVGAGI, per germline (reference sequence).